This T cell receptor beta chain was captured by sequencing in a study of breast tumors, draining lymph nodes, adjacent tissues (dated by TCRdb to between 2015 and 2016). For the study in its entirety: TCR beta repertoires were compared across tumor, adjacent nontumor tissue and axillary lymph nodes obtained from breast cancer patients. In human breast cancer, the study set out to assess how tumor, surrounding tissue and draining lymph node repertoires relate to one another and whether T cells might be exchanged between them.

Ten or more counts support this clonotype. Its antigen is currently not known. Within one base of it there is no much larger clone, and no base qualities were kept. CDR1 and CDR2, looked up from the germline V gene (reference sequence), are LNHNV and YYDKDF. The cysteine opens and the phenylalanine closes a CDR3 of 14 amino acids. The retained sequence is limited to the CDR3, 42 bases, with the frame set at the first base. Deletion took 7 bases off V and 0 bases off J, with a span of 13 bases between the germline ends. The paper's findings and limits, for the study overall: Tumors showed preferential V and J gene usage, and their T-cell repertoire diversity fell below that of lymph nodes yet above that of nontumor tissue. The study presented the conclusion that tumor T cells originate in lymph nodes as consistent with a hypothesis, not as something directly demonstrated. The data were considered consistent with most tumor T cells being derived from the lymph node and subsequently expanding within tumor tissue. The similarity between tumor and nontumor tissue repertoires was significantly greater in luminal-like breast cancer than in basal-like breast cancer.

TCRdb names Illumina HiSeq 2000 as the instrument used. TCR beta chain libraries were generated by multiplex PCR amplification. The amplified TCR beta chain products were analyzed by high-throughput sequencing. TCRdb reprocessing: public reads trimmed at Q25 with fastp, clones called with MiXCR, in-frame beta chains kept. Merged by CDR3 protein, the rows form single entries marked with the most common genes and DNA. The sample profile shows 200,000 to 250,000 distinct CDR3 sequences; about 32% of them were found once. The ten most abundant clones make up roughly 1.3% of the sample. The lymph node samples were taken from the axillary draining lymph nodes of breast cancer patients.

This receptor chain uses TRBV15 and TRBJ2-7, with the D gene too uncertain to name. This receptor was obtained from a female donor with breast cancer. Some clones in this sample may be carry-over from other donors' samples. The sequenced sample was axillary lymph node tissue. The DNA is TGTGCCACCAACACATCGGGCGTCTCCTACGAGCAGTACTTC. This yields the protein CATNTSGVSYEQYF.